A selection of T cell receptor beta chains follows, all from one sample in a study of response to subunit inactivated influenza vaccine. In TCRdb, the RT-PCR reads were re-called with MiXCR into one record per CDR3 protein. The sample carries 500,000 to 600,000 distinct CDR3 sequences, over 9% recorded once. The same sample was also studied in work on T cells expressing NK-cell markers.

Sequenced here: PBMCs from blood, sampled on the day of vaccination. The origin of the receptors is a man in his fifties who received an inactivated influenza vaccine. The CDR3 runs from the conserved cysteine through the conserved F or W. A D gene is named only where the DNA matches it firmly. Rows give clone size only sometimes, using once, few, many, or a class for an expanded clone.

DNA: TGCGCCAGCAGCAGAGAACAGCGTTCACCCCTCCACTTT; CDR3: CASSREQRSPLHF; size: .; D: .; J: TRBJ1-6; V: TRBV5-1
DNA: TGTGCCAGCAGCTTCCCGTTGCGGAGCGGGAGAACGAGGGGGGACTACAATGAGCAGTTCTTC; CDR3: CASSFPLRSGRTRGDYNEQFF; size: .; D: TRBD2; J: TRBJ2-1; V: TRBV7-3
DNA: TGTGCCAGCACCCTTTGGGGAGGCGGCCAAGAGACCCAGTACTTC; CDR3: CASTLWGGGQETQYF; size: few; D: .; J: TRBJ2-5; V: TRBV9
DNA: TGTGCCAGCAGCTTGACAGGCGTGGCCAAAAACATTCAGTACTTC; CDR3: CASSLTGVAKNIQYF; size: many; D: .; J: TRBJ2-4; V: TRBV5-5
DNA: TGCAGTGCTGGGGGGGGGCGAGGGCGCTACGAGCAGTACTTC; CDR3: CSAGGGRGRYEQYF; size: few; D: .; J: TRBJ2-7; V: TRBV20-1
DNA: TGTGCCAGCAGTTATTTAAGGGTCCGGGGGACCGGGGAGCTGTTTTTT; CDR3: CASSYLRVRGTGELFF; size: many; D: .; J: TRBJ2-2; V: TRBV6-2/TRBV6-3
DNA: TGTGCCAGCAGCCTCACGGTGGGGGACAAGAGCTACACCTTC; CDR3: CASSLTVGDKSYTF; size: few; D: .; J: TRBJ1-2; V: TRBV7-2
DNA: TGCAGTGCTAGGGGCGGGGGACAAGGGCATCAGCCCCAGCATTTT; CDR3: CSARGGGQGHQPQHF; size: many; D: .; J: TRBJ1-5; V: TRBV20-1
DNA: TGTGCCAGCAGCTTCGGATTCAGCCACGGGGCCAACGTCCTGACTTTC; CDR3: CASSFGFSHGANVLTF; size: .; D: .; J: TRBJ2-6; V: TRBV5-5
DNA: TGTGCCAGCAGCCACACAGGGTTAGATGAGCAGTTCTTC; CDR3: CASSHTGLDEQFF; size: few; D: .; J: TRBJ2-1; V: TRBV6-2/TRBV6-3
DNA: TGTGCCAGCAGCAAAGTAAGGGACCGGAGGGGGAATCAGCCCCAGCATTTT; CDR3: CASSKVRDRRGNQPQHF; size: .; D: .; J: TRBJ1-5; V: TRBV21-1
DNA: TGTGCCAGCAGCTTAGCGCCGTTAGACAGGGGGTTATCTCAAGAGACCCAGTACTTC; CDR3: CASSLAPLDRGLSQETQYF; size: .; D: TRBD1; J: TRBJ2-5; V: TRBV7-2
DNA: TGTGCCAGTAGTATGGGCAGACAAGCCTACAATGAGCAGTTCTTC; CDR3: CASSMGRQAYNEQFF; size: few; D: .; J: TRBJ2-1; V: TRBV19
DNA: TGTGCCAGCAAAAAATGGACAGGGGACACCGGGGAGCTGTTTTTT; CDR3: CASKKWTGDTGELFF; size: .; D: TRBD1; J: TRBJ2-2; V: TRBV6-1
DNA: TGTGCCAGCACCCGACAGGGGAAAGGACAGCCCCAGCATTTT; CDR3: CASTRQGKGQPQHF; size: .; D: TRBD1; J: TRBJ1-5; V: TRBV7-2
DNA: TGCGCCAGCAGCCCCTCGTTTACAGGGGGAACCTACGAGCAGTACTTC; CDR3: CASSPSFTGGTYEQYF; size: .; D: TRBD1; J: TRBJ2-7; V: TRBV4-1
DNA: TGTGCCAGCAGCTGGGGGGCGGCCTACGAGCAGTACTTC; CDR3: CASSWGAAYEQYF; size: .; D: .; J: TRBJ2-7; V: TRBV27
DNA: TGTGCCAGCAGTGACTTGACATTCACTAGCAATCAGCCCCAGCATTTT; CDR3: CASSDLTFTSNQPQHF; size: .; D: .; J: TRBJ1-5; V: TRBV2
DNA: TGTGCCAGCAGTTACCCCCCTTCTAGCGGGGGGACCAAAAACATTCAGTACTTC; CDR3: CASSYPPSSGGTKNIQYF; size: .; D: TRBD2; J: TRBJ2-4; V: TRBV6-5
DNA: TGTGCCAGCAGTTTAACAGATATTCGCAATCAGCCCCAGCATTTT; CDR3: CASSLTDIRNQPQHF; size: many; D: .; J: TRBJ1-5; V: TRBV12-3/TRBV12-4
DNA: TGTGCCAGCAGTTTCGACGGCCCCTCCTACGAGCAGTACTTC; CDR3: CASSFDGPSYEQYF; size: few; D: .; J: TRBJ2-7; V: TRBV28
DNA: TGTGCCAGCAGCCCGTTTTACAGGGCAACTATTGGCTACACCTTC; CDR3: CASSPFYRATIGYTF; size: few; D: .; J: TRBJ1-2; V: TRBV12-3/TRBV12-4
DNA: TGCGCCAGCAGCCAACTGATCGGTCCCTTGCGGGCGGGTAGGGATACGCAGTATTTT; CDR3: CASSQLIGPLRAGRDTQYF; size: few; D: .; J: TRBJ2-3; V: TRBV4-1
DNA: TGTGCCATCAGGCCTAGCGGGGGGGATAGCAATGAGCAGTTCTTC; CDR3: CAIRPSGGDSNEQFF; size: .; D: TRBD2; J: TRBJ2-1; V: TRBV10-3
DNA: TGCGCCAGCAGCGGATTGTATTCAGGGGTTAGCTCTGGGGCCAACGTCCTGACTTTC; CDR3: CASSGLYSGVSSGANVLTF; size: few; D: .; J: TRBJ2-6; V: TRBV5-1
DNA: TGTGCCAGCTCACCACCGACGCAGGGATACTATGGCTACACCTTC; CDR3: CASSPPTQGYYGYTF; size: few; D: .; J: TRBJ1-2; V: TRBV18
DNA: TGTGCCAGCAGCCTTCTCTCGGGCGACTATGGCTACACCTTC; CDR3: CASSLLSGDYGYTF; size: few; D: .; J: TRBJ1-2; V: TRBV7-9
DNA: TGCGCCAACCCCCTCTCAGGGGGCTCCTACAATGAGCAGTTCTTC; CDR3: CANPLSGGSYNEQFF; size: few; D: TRBD1; J: TRBJ2-1; V: TRBV10-2
DNA: TGCGCCAGCAGCCAAGATTTGACTAGACCCGGGGAGCTGTTTTTT; CDR3: CASSQDLTRPGELFF; size: few; D: .; J: TRBJ2-2; V: TRBV4-3